The next 25 T cell receptor beta chains were all read from a single sample in a study of T cell changes during pregnancy in multiple sclerosis. Sequencing used immunoSEQ multiplex PCR; TCRdb keeps in-frame clones, though not all of them. This sample carries 80,000 to 100,000 clones, roughly 91% of them seen once, and the ten largest clones take about 1.7%. The material sequenced was peripheral blood, taken after pregnancy. These receptors were collected from a female donor in good health, enrolled as a control in a pregnancy study.

The V gene is TRBV5-4, the J gene TRBJ2-7, with D perhaps matching TRBD2 (6 bases). Germline CDR1 and CDR2: SGHNT and YYREEE (reference sequence). This CDR3 is 15 amino acids long. With 4 bases removed from V and 3 bases from J, the gap between germline ends came to 17 bases. CDR3 DNA sequence: TGTGCCAGCAGCGTTCTACCCGGGGGTAACTACGAGCAGTACTTC. Its protein product is CASSVLPGGNYEQYF. Together with reference TRBV5-4 and TRBJ2-7, the CDR3 gives the full variable domain: ETGVTQSPTHLIKTRGQQVTLRCSSQSGHNTVSWYQQALGQGPQFIFQYYREEENGRGNFPPRFSGLQFPNYSSELNVNALELDDSALYLCASSVLPGGNYEQYFGPGTRLTVT.

The chain employs TRBV12-2 and TRBJ2-5; TRBD1 is the table's D call and was not checked against the DNA. TRBV12-2 is an annotated pseudogene. This CDR3 has 15 amino acids. Here the CDR3 reads CASRLARGPQETQYF. CDR3 DNA sequence: TGTGCAAGTCGCTTAGCGAGGGGGCCCCAAGAGACCCAGTACTTC.

The chain links TRBV20-1 to TRBJ1-1; no definite D call. This CDR3 contains 10 residues. Germline CDR1 reads DFQATT; CDR2 reads SNEGSKA (reference sequence). V was shortened by 3 bases and J by 8 bases, with 7 bases between the two germline ends. The DNA of the CDR3 is TGCAGTGCTAGTAGAGGAGAAGCTTTCTTT. Protein product: CSASRGEAFF.

The genes are TRBV5-6 and TRBJ1-1, with TRBD1 matching over 7 bases. The CDR3 extends over 15 amino acids. Germline CDR1 is SGHDT and CDR2 is YYEEEE. V gave up 4 bases and J gave up 5 bases; unmatched junction bases: 11. The CDR3, as DNA: TGTGCCAGCAGCCCCCAGGCAGGGGGGAGTACTGAAGCTTTCTTT. As protein: CASSPQAGGSTEAFF.

The chain combines TRBV4-3 with TRBJ2-1; 8 bases line up with TRBD2. Germline CDR1 LGHNA, CDR2 YSLEER. CDR3 length: 22 residues. Germline trimming cut 2 bases from V and 0 bases from J; bases unmatched to any gene: 21. CDR3 bases: TGCGCCAGCAGCCAAACCACATCATTCGGGGCGGGGGGCCCGAGCTCCTACAATGAGCAGTTCTTC. Amino acid sequence: CASSQTTSFGAGGPSSYNEQFF.

This chain connects TRBV21-1 to TRBJ1-5. TRBV21-1 constitutes a pseudogene. The CDR3 extends over 19 amino acids. This chain's CDR3 is CASSKSLISHSVLNQPQHF. The CDR3 DNA reads TGTGCCAGCAGCAAAAGCTTAATCTCCCACTCCGTCCTCAATCAGCCCCAGCATTTT.

The rearrangement joins TRBV7-9 to TRBJ2-1, with no clear D. This CDR3 is 14 amino acids long. Germline lookup yields CDR1 SEHNR and CDR2 FQNEAQ (reference sequence). V was cut by 5 bases and J by 3 bases, with 11 bases left in between. CDR3 nucleotides: TGTGCCAGCAGCCAGAACAGCAACTACAATGAGCAGTTCTTC. Translated: CASSQNSNYNEQFF. Complete variable domain (other parts from reference TRBV7-9 and TRBJ2-1): DTGVSQNPRHKITKRGQNVTFRCDPISEHNRLYWYRQTLGQGPEFLTYFQNEAQLEKSRLLSDRFSAERPKGSFSTLEIQRTEQGDSAMYLCASSQNSNYNEQFFGPGTRLTVL.

This chain joins TRBV6-5 and TRBJ1-1; D call uncertain. V dropped 2 bases and J dropped 3 bases, with 10 bases sitting between them. Germline assignment: CDR1 MNHEY and CDR2 SVGAGI. The CDR3 length is 14 residues. The CDR3 region is CASSYRGLYTEAFF. The CDR3 DNA sequence: TGTGCCAGCAGTTACCGAGGACTGTACACTGAAGCTTTCTTT.

This chain joins TRBV5-6 and TRBJ1-3, with 9 positions matching TRBD1. Germline CDR1 is SGHDT and CDR2 is YYEEEE. The CDR3 loop spans 14 amino acids. Trimming at V came to 7 bases and at J to 4 bases, leaving 6 bases not matched to a gene. This CDR3 is CASVLQGAGNTIYF. CDR3 nucleotide sequence: TGTGCCAGCGTTCTACAGGGGGCGGGAAACACCATATATTTT.

This clone was seen a single time. The rearrangement links TRBV25-1 to TRBJ2-1; D might be TRBD2 (5 bases). The CDR3 consists of 11 residues. The ends were cut back, 3 bases at V and 11 bases at J, with 8 bases in the middle. CDR1 is MGHDK, CDR2 SYGVNS, per germline. The chain's CDR3 is CASSDSGQQFF. DNA for the CDR3: TGTGCCAGCAGTGACAGCGGTCAGCAGTTCTTC.

The gene calls are TRBV5-4 and TRBJ1-1, with D hard to call. The V gene lost 1 base and the J gene lost 0 bases, with 7 bases spanning the gap. The germline CDR1 and CDR2 sequences are SGHNT and YYREEE (reference sequence). The CDR3 has 14 residues. The CDR3 here is CASSLRQLNTEAFF. The CDR3 nucleotides read TGTGCCAGCAGCTTGCGCCAGTTGAACACTGAAGCTTTCTTT. Looking up the rest from reference TRBV5-4 and TRBJ1-1 gives the full variable domain: ETGVTQSPTHLIKTRGQQVTLRCSSQSGHNTVSWYQQALGQGPQFIFQYYREEENGRGNFPPRFSGLQFPNYSSELNVNALELDDSALYLCASSLRQLNTEAFFGQGTRLTVV.

The chain uses TRBV7-9 and TRBJ1-5; 11 bases align to TRBD1. CDR1 and CDR2 from the germline V gene are SEHNR and FQNEAQ (reference sequence). The CDR3 consists of 14 residues. V was pared by 8 bases and J by 5 bases, with 5 bases of the junction left unmatched. The CDR3 sequence: CASGRTGGDQPQHF. The CDR3 coding sequence is TGTGCCAGCGGGAGGACAGGGGGCGATCAGCCCCAGCATTTT.

CDR3 in DNA: TGTGCCAGCAGCTTGAGACAGGGCTCCTACAATGAGCAGTTCTTC. Translation gives CASSLRQGSYNEQFF. The chain recombines TRBV11-3 with TRBJ2-1; 7 nucleotides agree with TRBD1. The V gene end was trimmed by 3 bases and the J gene end by 0 bases; junction bases not matched to a gene: 2. The CDR3 has 15 amino acids. The germline CDR1 and CDR2 sequences are SGHNT and YENEEA. The full variable domain, rest sourced from reference TRBV11-3 and TRBJ2-1, is EAGVVQSPRYKIIEKKQPVAFWCNPISGHNTLYWYLQNLGQGPELLIRYENEEAVDDSQLPKDRFSAERLKGVDSTLKIQPAELGDSAVYLCASSLRQGSYNEQFFGPGTRLTVL.

The rearrangement links TRBV27 to TRBJ1-5, with a tentative D call TRBD1 (5 bases). With 6 bases removed from V and 3 bases from J, the gap between germline ends came to 9 bases. Germline V gene data show CDR1 as MNHEY and CDR2 as SMNVEV (reference sequence). The CDR3 runs 13 residues. In nucleotides, the CDR3 is TGTGCCAGCAGCCGACAGCCCAATCAGCCCCAGCATTTT. It translates to CASSRQPNQPQHF.

The chain couples TRBV25-1 to TRBJ2-5, with 9 bases lining up with TRBD1. Germline CDR1 and CDR2: MGHDK and SYGVNS. This CDR3 is 13 amino acids long. V dropped 7 bases and J dropped 5; count of bases not matched to a gene: 5. The CDR3 sequence: CASMGTGRETQYF. CDR3 DNA sequence: TGTGCCAGCATGGGGACAGGGCGGGAGACCCAGTACTTC.

The gene calls are TRBV7-2 and TRBJ1-2; D remains ambiguous. The germline V and J ends were trimmed by 5 bases and 8 bases, with 21 bases remaining between them. CDR3 length: 15 residues. Germline V gene lookup returns CDR1 SGHTA and CDR2 FQGNSA. The CDR3 region is CASSPRRGFNTGYTF. The DNA of the CDR3 is TGTGCCAGCAGCCCTCGCCGGGGTTTTAATACCGGCTACACCTTC.

J is TRBJ2-3 and V is TRBV7-3, with TRBD2 matching over 7 bases. V lost 4 bases and J lost 3; bases outside the gene matches: 4. Per the germline V gene, CDR1 is SGHTA and CDR2 is FQGTGA. The CDR3 runs to 14 residues. In nucleotides, the CDR3 is TGTGCCAGCAGCTCCCAGGGAGGGACAGATACGCAGTATTTT. It yields the protein CASSSQGGTDTQYF.

This sequence joins TRBV6-4 and TRBJ2-1; 11 positions match TRBD2. The CDR3 is 15 residues long. The junction had 3 bases not matched to a gene; V was cut back by 6 bases and J by 2 bases. Germline CDR1 reads MRHNA; CDR2 reads SNTAGT. CDR3 loop: CASSPSGGPYNEQFF. The CDR3 DNA sequence: TGTGCCAGCAGCCCTAGCGGGGGGCCCTACAATGAGCAGTTCTTC.

This rearrangement joins TRBV29-1 to TRBJ1-2; 7 nucleotides align to TRBD1. The J segment lost 4 bases and the V segment lost 5 bases, leaving 7 bases of the junction unmatched. The CDR3 contains 13 residues. The germline V gene has CDR1 SQVTM and CDR2 ANQGSEA. CDR3 sequence (DNA): TGCAGCGTTATCCTACAGGGGAGCTATGGCTACACCTTC. It translates to CSVILQGSYGYTF.

This clone has only one observation. V gene TRBV27 combines with J gene TRBJ2-5; 8 bases are shared with TRBD2. V dropped 3 bases and J dropped 1; count of bases not matched to a gene: 7. The CDR3 sequence is 16 residues long. The V gene's germline CDR1 is MNHEY and CDR2 SMNVEV (reference sequence). CDR3 amino acids: CASSLRPGGRQETQYF. The CDR3 DNA is TGTGCCAGCAGTTTGCGGCCGGGGGGGCGCCAAGAGACCCAGTACTTC.

The chain has TRBV5-4 and TRBJ2-7; D is perhaps TRBD1 (6 bases). V lost 4 bases and J lost 2, with 19 bases in between. Germline V gene lookup returns CDR1 SGHNT and CDR2 YYREEE (reference sequence). This CDR3 has 16 residues. In DNA form, the CDR3 reads TGTGCCAGCAGCCCATCTGACAGGAGAAGCACCTACGAGCAGTACTTC. It encodes CASSPSDRRSTYEQYF.

V gene TRBV29-1 combines with J gene TRBJ2-5, with D perhaps matching TRBD1 (5 bases). CDR1 and CDR2 from the germline V gene are SQVTM and ANQGSEA. The CDR3 runs 13 residues. The germline V and J ends were trimmed by 7 bases and 2 bases, with 14 bases remaining between them. The CDR3 region is CSALSRGQETQYF. CDR3 DNA: TGCAGCGCCCTATCTAGGGGTCAAGAGACCCAGTACTTC. Supplemented by reference TRBV29-1 and TRBJ2-5, the full variable domain reads SAVISQKPSRDICQRGTSLTIQCQVDSQVTMMFWYRQQPGQSLTLIATANQGSEATYESGFVIDKFPISRPNLTFSTLTVSNMSPEDSSIYLCSALSRGQETQYFGPGTRLLVL.

A word on this clone: One end of the junction varies from germline; a read error may be responsible. CDR3 amino acids: CASNENSYEQYF. Written as DNA, the CDR3 is TGTGCCAGCAATGAAAACTCCTACGAGCAGTACTTC. The V call is TRBV6-1, the J call TRBJ2-5; D not certain. The J call may not be correct, given that the DNA end is closer to TRBJ2-7. The V gene's germline CDR1 is MNHNS and CDR2 SASEGT. The CDR3 has 12 residues.

On this clone: Other DNA variants within this sample encode the same CDR3. This rearrangement joins TRBV7-2 to TRBJ2-5, with TRBD2 identical over 7 bases. The V segment lost 1 base and the J segment 2 bases; nucleotides outside the gene matches: 1. The CDR3 length is 14 residues. Germline V lookup: CDR1 SGHTA, CDR2 FQGNSA. CDR3 amino acids: CASSLGLAQETQYF. The DNA for the CDR3 is TGTGCCAGCAGCTTAGGACTAGCACAAGAGACCCAGTACTTC.

J is TRBJ2-2 and V is TRBV29-1; tentatively, D is TRBD1 (7 bases). Trimming cost V 7 bases and J 5 bases, with 20 bases left between them. CDR3 length equals 15 residues. Per the germline V gene, CDR1 is SQVTM and CDR2 is ANQGSEA. CDR3: CSATGRGVGTGELFF. The DNA of the CDR3 is TGCAGCGCGACGGGCAGGGGGGTTGGTACCGGGGAGCTGTTTTTT.